Sequencing of this T cell receptor beta chain was carried out in a study of blood T cell repertoires in COVID-19 (dated by TCRdb to about 2020). Looking at the study overall: The collaborator samples originated in the United States, Italy and Spain and spanned the acute and convalescent phases of COVID-19. The repertoires were made available in a free public database intended to serve as a resource for research on the immune response to SARS-CoV-2. Samples were obtained from the ongoing ImmuneRACE study (first 160 participants) and from over 1,000 subjects provided by 6 global collaborators. Where available, HLA class I and class II types were taken from metadata supplied by the sample provider and were not determined by assay-based typing. A de-identified subject ID, COVID-19 status, age in years and sex were almost always included in the sample metadata. The prospective study material was composed of cDNA or gDNA derived from T cells, B-cell-depleted T cells, or PBMCs. Deeply sampled blood TCRbeta repertoires from subjects exposed to, actively infected with, or recovered from COVID-19 were included in the dataset. Paper-wide results and their limitations: The amount of clinical and demographic metadata varied by source and participant and was provided uncurated.

In the case of this clone: Its antigen is still unknown. No base qualities exist here, and no much larger clone lies one base off it.

In the prospective study, participants were roughly 18 to 90 years old, resided in about two dozen geographic areas of the United States, and were enrolled through a virtual design. Cohort assignment in the prospective study relied on participant-reported clinical history from a screening survey and a study questionnaire. Recovered participants in ImmuneRACE Cohort 3 were defined as having two consecutive negative NP/OP PCR tests, clearance from a healthcare professional, or resolution of symptoms. Each participant in the prospective study had whole blood, serum and a nasopharyngeal or oropharyngeal swab collected by mobile phlebotomists. Additional blood draws and questionnaires over an approximately two-month period could optionally be provided by prospective study participants. Before DNA extraction, prospective study blood samples were shipped either frozen or at room temperature. The cysteine opens and the phenylalanine closes a CDR3 of 15 amino acids. The only DNA kept is the CDR3, 45 bases in frame from the first base. Relative to germline, V is 0 bases shorter and J is 2 bases shorter, with 7 bases between their ends. According to the germline V gene, CDR1 reads ENHRY and CDR2 reads SYGVKD.

TCRbeta CDR3 regions were amplified from genomic DNA using the immunoSEQ Assay, a bias-controlled multiplex PCR. The authors processed their data as follows. Within the assay, amplification of reference gene primers was used to estimate how many nucleated cells each sample contained. To quantify the absolute abundance of each unique TCRbeta CDR3 rearrangement, sequence reads were collapsed and filtered. For each sample, productive Simpson clonality was calculated as the square root of Simpson's diversity index across productive rearrangements. This is the immuneACCESS table as TCRdb keeps it, with only in-frame sequences that have V and J called. A part of the clones is gone; compared with another copy, unresolved V genes explain less than half, and the rest is unexplained. D and trimming were read from the DNA, whereas the V and J calls and clone size are those reported in that table. The sample table lists more than 450,000 clones, roughly nine tenths of them with a count of one. Jointly, the top ten make up under 0.85% of the sample.

The sample taken for sequencing was PBMCs or T cells enriched from blood (not recorded which). The rearranged segments are TRBV10-3 and TRBJ1-4; perhaps TRBD1 is the D gene, with 6 bases matching. This sequence originates from a woman aged 18-29 years who had recovered from COVID-19. The encoded CDR3 is CAISESGQTNEKLFF. The DNA reads as follows: TGTGCCATCAGTGAGTCAGGACAGACTAATGAAAAACTGTTTTTT.